This T cell receptor beta chain was captured in a study of breast tumors, draining lymph nodes, adjacent tissues. CDR1 is DFQATT, CDR2 SNEGSKA, per germline (reference sequence). Germline trimming cut 6 bases from V and 2 bases from J; bases unmatched to any gene: 6. The CDR3 sequence is 13 residues long. In TCRdb, the multiplex PCR reads were re-called with MiXCR into one record per CDR3 protein. The table includes some 38,000 distinct CDR3 sequences, over 30% detected once. The sample holds many counts of this clonotype. What it recognizes is unknown. Findings and limits, study-wide: Tumors had less TCR diversity than lymph nodes, more than nontumor tissue. Compared with basal-like, luminal-like tumors shared significantly more repertoire with nontumor tissue.

V is TRBV20-1 and J is TRBJ2-5, with 7 bases identical to TRBD2. The sample comprised breast tumor tissue. This TCR was sampled from a female donor with breast cancer. Some clones in this sample may be carry-over from other donors' samples. CDR3 loop: CSAFPGLQETQYF. DNA of the CDR3: TGCAGTGCGTTTCCGGGACTACAAGAGACCCAGTACTTC.